These T cell receptor beta chains were read from a single sample in a study of T cell responses to AZD1222 COVID-19 vaccine. Clones were read by immunoSEQ multiplex PCR, and TCRdb kept only the in-frame ones, dropping some. The data hold around 150,000 clones, with 90% observed a single time. Material: peripheral blood, obtained on day 0 of AZD1222 vaccination. These receptors originate from an adult in good health. The CDR3 runs from the conserved cysteine through the conserved F or W. A D gene is named only where the DNA matches it firmly. A row's size may be missing; if present it is once, few, many or a size class.

d_call	j_call	v_call	clone_size	cdr3_nt	cdr3_aa
TRBD2	TRBJ2-7	TRBV5-6	NA	TGTGCCAGGAGGACTAGCGGGAAGTGGGCCGAGCAGTACTTC	CARRTSGKWAEQYF
NA	TRBJ1-2	TRBV27	NA	TGTGCCAGCAGTTGGTCAGGGAACTATGGCTACACCTTC	CASSWSGNYGYTF
TRBD1	TRBJ2-3	TRBV4-3	NA	TGCGCCAGCAGCTTCACGACAGGGGGATCCGATACGCAGTATTTT	CASSFTTGGSDTQYF
NA	TRBJ1-3	TRBV7-2	NA	TGTGCCAGCAGCTTAGTGTCGGGGAGGTCTGGAAACACCATATATTTT	CASSLVSGRSGNTIYF
NA	TRBJ2-2	TRBV9	NA	TGTGCCAGCAGCGTAGTCAGGGCCGCCGGGGAGCTGTTTTTT	CASSVVRAAGELFF
NA	TRBJ2-7	TRBV30	few	TGTGCCTGGAGTGTAGGCGGTAGCTCCTACGAGCAGTACTTC	CAWSVGGSSYEQYF
TRBD1	TRBJ2-7	TRBV5-3	NA	TGTGCCAGACCCCGGTCCCGGGACAGGGTAGGGATCTACGAGCAGTACTTC	CARPRSRDRVGIYEQYF
NA	TRBJ1-3	TRBV27	NA	TGTGCCAGCAGTTATAACAGAGACTCTGGAAACACCATATATTTT	CASSYNRDSGNTIYF
NA	TRBJ2-1	TRBV7-9	NA	TGTGCCAGCAGCACAGGGCAATTCTCCTACAATGAGCAGTTCTTC	CASSTGQFSYNEQFF
NA	TRBJ2-2	TRBV7-2	NA	TGTGCCAGCAGCTCCAGGGTTGGTCCCGGGGAGCTGTTTTTT	CASSSRVGPGELFF
NA	TRBJ1-5	TRBV28	NA	TGTGCCAGCAGATTTTGGACAGTCAATCAGCCCCAGCATTTT	CASRFWTVNQPQHF
TRBD1	TRBJ1-1	TRBV7-3	NA	TGTGCCAGCAGCCCGGCCGGGACAGGGATTGGCACTGAAGCTTTCTTT	CASSPAGTGIGTEAFF
NA	TRBJ1-5	TRBV6-1	NA	TGTGCCAGCAGGGAAGGACCTAGCAATCAGCCCCAGCATTTT	CASREGPSNQPQHF
TRBD1	TRBJ2-1	TRBV7-6	few	TGTGCCAGCAGCTTAGGACAGGGGGGTTTCATAGAGCAGTTCTTC	CASSLGQGGFIEQFF
NA	TRBJ2-5	TRBV14	once	TGTGCCAGTAAGGCCCTAGGGAGCGGACCACAAGAGACCCAGTACTTC	CASKALGSGPQETQYF
TRBD2	TRBJ2-5	TRBV3-1/TRBV3-2	NA	TGTGCCAGCAGCCCCCTAGCGGAAAAGCAAGAGACCCAGTACTTC	CASSPLAEKQETQYF
NA	TRBJ2-2	TRBV14	once	TGTGCCAGCAGCCAAGAGGCCGGTGTGCTGTTTTTT	CASSQEAGVLFF
TRBD2	TRBJ2-1	TRBV7-3	NA	TGTGCCAGCAGCTTAGGCGGGGGGGCCGACAATGAGCAGTTCTTC	CASSLGGGADNEQFF
NA	TRBJ2-5	TRBV7-2	NA	TGTGCCAGCCACAACGGGCCCCGGGAGACCCAGTACTTC	CASHNGPRETQYF
TRBD2	TRBJ2-1	TRBV6-2/TRBV6-3	NA	TGTGCCAGCAGTTACTCGAACGGGGGGAATGAGCAGTTCTTC	CASSYSNGGNEQFF
NA	TRBJ2-6	TRBV2	NA	TGTGCCAGTCGGCGGAGGGGCGCTGGGGCCAACGTCCTGACTTTC	CASRRRGAGANVLTF
TRBD1	TRBJ1-1	TRBV29-1	NA	TGCAGCGGAGACTCCGGGACAGCCAACACTGAAGCTTTCTTT	CSGDSGTANTEAFF
NA	TRBJ1-1	TRBV18	NA	TGTGCCAGCTCACAACAGGAATCAAACACTGAAGCTTTCTTT	CASSQQESNTEAFF
NA	TRBJ2-6	TRBV7-3	NA	TGTGCCAGCAGCTCCGCTGGGGCCAACGTCCTGACTTTC	CASSSAGANVLTF
NA	TRBJ1-3	TRBV19	NA	TGTGCCAGTACCCCGATGACAGGTGGAAACACCATATATTTT	CASTPMTGGNTIYF
NA	TRBJ1-5	TRBV6-5	NA	TGTGCCAGCGCCCTTCGCAATCAGCCCCAGCATTTT	CASALRNQPQHF
NA	TRBJ1-5	TRBV5-5	NA	TGTGCCAGCAGCTTGGTCGCCAGGAACTATAGCAATCAGCCCCAGCATTTT	CASSLVARNYSNQPQHF
TRBD2	TRBJ2-7	TRBV4-2	NA	TGTGCCAGCAGCCATCTTGCTCCTAGCGGGGCCTACGAGCAGTACTTC	CASSHLAPSGAYEQYF
TRBD2	TRBJ2-1	TRBV4-2	NA	TGTGCCAGCAGCCAAGAGCCAGCGGGAGGAGGCAATGAGCAGTTCTTC	CASSQEPAGGGNEQFF
TRBD1	TRBJ1-5	TRBV10-3	NA	TGTGCCACCATCCCCGGGACAGGGACGAATCAGCCCCAGCATTTT	CATIPGTGTNQPQHF
NA	TRBJ2-1	TRBV20-1	NA	TGCAGTGCTAGTTTCAGCGACAATGAGCAGTTCTTC	CSASFSDNEQFF
NA	TRBJ2-7	TRBV6-5	NA	TGTGCCAGCAGTTACTCGGGTAGTCTTAAGCAGTACTTC	CASSYSGSLKQYF